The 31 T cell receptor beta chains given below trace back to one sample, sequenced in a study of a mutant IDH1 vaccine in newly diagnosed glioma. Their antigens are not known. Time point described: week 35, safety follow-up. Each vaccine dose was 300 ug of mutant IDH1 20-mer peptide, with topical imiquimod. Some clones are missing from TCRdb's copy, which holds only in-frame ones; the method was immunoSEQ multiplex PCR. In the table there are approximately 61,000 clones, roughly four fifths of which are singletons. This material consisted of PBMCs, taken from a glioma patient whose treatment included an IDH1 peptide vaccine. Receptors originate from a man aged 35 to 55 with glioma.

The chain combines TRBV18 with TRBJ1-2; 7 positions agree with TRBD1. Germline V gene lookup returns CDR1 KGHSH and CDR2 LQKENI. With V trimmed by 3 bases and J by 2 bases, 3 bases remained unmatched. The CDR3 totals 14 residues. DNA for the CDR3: TGTGCCAGCTCACCCCTACAGGGGAACTATGGCTACACCTTC. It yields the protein CASSPLQGNYGYTF.

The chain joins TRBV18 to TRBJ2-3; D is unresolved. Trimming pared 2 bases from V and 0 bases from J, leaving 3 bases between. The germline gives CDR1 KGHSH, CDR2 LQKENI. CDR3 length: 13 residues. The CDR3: CASSPESTDTQYF. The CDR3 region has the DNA TGTGCCAGCTCACCAGAGAGCACAGATACGCAGTATTTT.

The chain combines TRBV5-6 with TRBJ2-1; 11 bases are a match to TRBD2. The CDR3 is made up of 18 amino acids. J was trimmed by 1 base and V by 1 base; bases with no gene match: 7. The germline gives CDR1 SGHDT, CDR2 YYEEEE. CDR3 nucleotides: TGTGCCAGCAGCTTGTCACTTCCTAGCGGGAGGTCCTACAATGAGCAGTTCTTC. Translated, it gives CASSLSLPSGRSYNEQFF.

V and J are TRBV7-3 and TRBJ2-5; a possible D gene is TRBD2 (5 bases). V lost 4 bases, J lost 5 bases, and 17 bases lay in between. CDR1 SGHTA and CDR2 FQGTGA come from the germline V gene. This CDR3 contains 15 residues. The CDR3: CASSSTGNTGETQYF. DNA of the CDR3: TGTGCCAGCAGCTCAACCGGGAATACCGGGGAGACCCAGTACTTC.

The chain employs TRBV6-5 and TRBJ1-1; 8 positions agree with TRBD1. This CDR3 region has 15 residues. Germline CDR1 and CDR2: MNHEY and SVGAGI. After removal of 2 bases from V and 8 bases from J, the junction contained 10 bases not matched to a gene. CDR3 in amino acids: CASSYRQAGGMEAFF. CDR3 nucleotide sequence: TGTGCCAGCAGTTACCGACAGGCAGGGGGCATGGAAGCTTTCTTT.

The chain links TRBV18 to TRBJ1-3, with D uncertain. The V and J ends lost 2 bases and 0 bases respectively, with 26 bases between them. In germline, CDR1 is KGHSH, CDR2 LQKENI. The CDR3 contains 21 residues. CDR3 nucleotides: TGTGCCAGCTCACCAAGCTATTTTCGGCTGTCAGGAGCCCGCTCTGGAAACACCATATATTTT. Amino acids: CASSPSYFRLSGARSGNTIYF. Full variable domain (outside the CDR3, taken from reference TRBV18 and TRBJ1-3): NAGVMQNPRHLVRRRGQEARLRCSPMKGHSHVYWYRQLPEEGLKFMVYLQKENIIDESGMPKERFSAEFPKEGPSILRIQQVVRGDSAAYFCASSPSYFRLSGARSGNTIYFGEGSWLTVV.

CDR3 amino acids: CASSPRGAGEGANYGYTF. In DNA, the CDR3 is TGTGCCAGCTCACCACGGGGCGCAGGGGAAGGGGCTAACTATGGCTACACCTTC. The chain joins TRBV18 to TRBJ1-2; D perhaps matches TRBD1 (6 bases). CDR3 length: 18 amino acids. Germline V gene lookup returns CDR1 KGHSH and CDR2 LQKENI. Trimming removed 1 base from V and 0 bases from J, with 18 bases in between. Full variable domain (rest looked up from reference TRBV18 and TRBJ1-2): NAGVMQNPRHLVRRRGQEARLRCSPMKGHSHVYWYRQLPEEGLKFMVYLQKENIIDESGMPKERFSAEFPKEGPSILRIQQVVRGDSAAYFCASSPRGAGEGANYGYTFGSGTRLTVV.

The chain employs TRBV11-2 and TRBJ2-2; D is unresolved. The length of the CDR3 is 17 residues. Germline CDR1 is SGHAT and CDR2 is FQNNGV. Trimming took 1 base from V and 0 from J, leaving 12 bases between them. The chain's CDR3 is CASSLVFLAANTGELFF. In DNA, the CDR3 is TGTGCCAGCAGCTTAGTTTTCTTGGCTGCGAACACCGGGGAGCTGTTTTTT.

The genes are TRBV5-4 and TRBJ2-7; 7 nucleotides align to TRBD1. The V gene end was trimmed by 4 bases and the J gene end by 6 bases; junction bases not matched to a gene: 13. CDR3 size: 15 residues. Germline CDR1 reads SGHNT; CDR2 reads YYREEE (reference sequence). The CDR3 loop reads CASSDPGQTLSEQYF. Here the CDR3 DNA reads TGTGCCAGCAGCGATCCGGGACAGACACTTTCCGAGCAGTACTTC.

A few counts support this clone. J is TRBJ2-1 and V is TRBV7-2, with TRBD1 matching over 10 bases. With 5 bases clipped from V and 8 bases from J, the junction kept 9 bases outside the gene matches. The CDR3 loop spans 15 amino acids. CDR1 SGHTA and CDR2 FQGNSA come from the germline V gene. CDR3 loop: CASSPPGQGQDEQFF. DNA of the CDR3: TGTGCCAGCAGCCCACCGGGACAGGGGCAGGATGAGCAGTTCTTC.

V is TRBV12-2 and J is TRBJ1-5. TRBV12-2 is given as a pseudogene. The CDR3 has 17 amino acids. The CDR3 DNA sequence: TGTGCAAGTCGCTTGGGTACGGGACTTCTTTTTGGGCAGCCCCAGCATTTT. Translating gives CASRLGTGLLFGQPQHF.

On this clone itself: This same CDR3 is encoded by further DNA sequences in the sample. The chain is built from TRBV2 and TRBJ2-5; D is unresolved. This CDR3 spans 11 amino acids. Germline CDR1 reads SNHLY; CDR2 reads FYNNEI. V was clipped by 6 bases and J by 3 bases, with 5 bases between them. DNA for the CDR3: TGTGCCAGCAGCGAGGAAGAGACCCAGTACTTC. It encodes CASSEEETQYF.

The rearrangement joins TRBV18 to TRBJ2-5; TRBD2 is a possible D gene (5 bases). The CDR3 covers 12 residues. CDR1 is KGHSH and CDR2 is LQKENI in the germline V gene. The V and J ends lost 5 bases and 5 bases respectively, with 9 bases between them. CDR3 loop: CASSSLVETQYF. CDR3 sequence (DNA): TGTGCCAGCTCATCACTAGTGGAGACCCAGTACTTC.

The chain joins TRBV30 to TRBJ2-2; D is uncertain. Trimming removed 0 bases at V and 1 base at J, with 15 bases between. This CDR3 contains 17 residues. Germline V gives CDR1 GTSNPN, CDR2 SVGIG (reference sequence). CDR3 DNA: TGTGCCTGGAGTGTACTCGGTTTGAACGGGAACACCGGGGAGCTGTTTTTT. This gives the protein CAWSVLGLNGNTGELFF.

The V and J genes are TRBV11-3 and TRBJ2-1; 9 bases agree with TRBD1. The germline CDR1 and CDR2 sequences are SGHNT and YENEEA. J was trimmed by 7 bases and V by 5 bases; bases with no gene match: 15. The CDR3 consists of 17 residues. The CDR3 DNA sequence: TGTGCCAGCAGCGCTGGTACCGGGACAGGGTTCTGGAATGAGCAGTTCTTC. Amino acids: CASSAGTGTGFWNEQFF.

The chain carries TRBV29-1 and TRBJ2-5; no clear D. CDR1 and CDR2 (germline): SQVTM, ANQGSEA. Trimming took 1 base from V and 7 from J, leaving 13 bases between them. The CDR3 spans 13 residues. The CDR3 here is CSVEGAGYLTQYF. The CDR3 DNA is TGCAGCGTTGAAGGGGCAGGTTATTTGACCCAGTACTTC.

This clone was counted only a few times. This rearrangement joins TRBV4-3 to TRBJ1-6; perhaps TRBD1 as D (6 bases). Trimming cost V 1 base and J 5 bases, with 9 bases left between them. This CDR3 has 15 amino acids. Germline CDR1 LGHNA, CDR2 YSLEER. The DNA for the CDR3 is TGCGCCAGCAGCCAAGGTCAGGGGAATAATTCACCCCTCCACTTT. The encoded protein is CASSQGQGNNSPLHF.

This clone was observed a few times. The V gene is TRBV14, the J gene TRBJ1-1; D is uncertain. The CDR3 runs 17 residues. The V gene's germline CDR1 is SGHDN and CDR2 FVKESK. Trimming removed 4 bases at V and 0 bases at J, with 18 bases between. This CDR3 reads CASSPLGPLTMNTEAFF. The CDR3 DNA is TGTGCCAGCAGCCCCCTAGGCCCGCTGACCATGAACACTGAAGCTTTCTTT.

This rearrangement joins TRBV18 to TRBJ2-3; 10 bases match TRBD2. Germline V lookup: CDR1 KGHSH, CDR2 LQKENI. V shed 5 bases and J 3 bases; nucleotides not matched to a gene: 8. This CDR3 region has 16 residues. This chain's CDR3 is CASSSLPGLATDTQYF. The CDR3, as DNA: TGTGCCAGCTCATCATTACCGGGACTAGCGACAGATACGCAGTATTTT.

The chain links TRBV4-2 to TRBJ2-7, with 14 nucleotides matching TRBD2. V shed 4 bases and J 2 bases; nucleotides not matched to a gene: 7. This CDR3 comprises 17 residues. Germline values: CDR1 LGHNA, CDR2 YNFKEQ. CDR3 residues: CASSLGLAGEGTYEQYF. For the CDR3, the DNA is TGTGCCAGCAGCCTGGGACTAGCGGGAGAAGGGACCTACGAGCAGTACTTC.

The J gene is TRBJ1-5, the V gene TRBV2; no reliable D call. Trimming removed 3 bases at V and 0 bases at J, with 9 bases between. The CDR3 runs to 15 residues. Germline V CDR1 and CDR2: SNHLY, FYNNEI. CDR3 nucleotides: TGTGCCAGCAGTGAGATGGAGTATAGCAATCAGCCCCAGCATTTT. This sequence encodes CASSEMEYSNQPQHF. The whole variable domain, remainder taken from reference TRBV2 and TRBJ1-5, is EPEVTQTPSHQVTQMGQEVILRCVPISNHLYFYWYRQILGQKVEFLVSFYNNEISEKSEIFDDQFSVERPDGSNFTLKIRSTKLEDSAMYFCASSEMEYSNQPQHFGDGTRLSIL.

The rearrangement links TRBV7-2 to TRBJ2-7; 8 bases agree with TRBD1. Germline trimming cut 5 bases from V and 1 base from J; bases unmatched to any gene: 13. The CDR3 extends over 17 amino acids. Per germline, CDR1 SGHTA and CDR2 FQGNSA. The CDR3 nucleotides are TGTGCCAGCAGCCTCGAAGCCGGGACAGGCCCTTCCTACGAGCAGTACTTC. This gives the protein CASSLEAGTGPSYEQYF.

The CDR3 DNA is TGTGCCAGCAGTTTATTCCGCGGAGGGCACTCCGAGCAGTACTTC. It yields the protein CASSLFRGGHSEQYF. The chain employs TRBV28 and TRBJ2-7, with TRBD2 as a possible D gene (6 bases). CDR3 length: 15 amino acids. V dropped 1 base and J dropped 6 bases, with 16 bases sitting between them. Germline CDR1 reads MDHEN; CDR2 reads SYDVKM. Based on the CDR3 plus reference TRBV28 and TRBJ2-7, the full variable domain is DVKVTQSSRYLVKRTGEKVFLECVQDMDHENMFWYRQDPGLGLRLIYFSYDVKMKEKGDIPEGYSVSREKKERFSLILESASTNQTSMYLCASSLFRGGHSEQYFGPGTRLTVT.

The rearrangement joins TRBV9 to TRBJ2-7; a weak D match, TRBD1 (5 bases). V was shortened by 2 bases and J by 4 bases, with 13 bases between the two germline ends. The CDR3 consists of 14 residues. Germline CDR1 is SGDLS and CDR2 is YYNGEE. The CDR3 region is CASSVAQDYYEQYF. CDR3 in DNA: TGTGCCAGCAGCGTGGCACAGGATTATTACGAGCAGTACTTC.

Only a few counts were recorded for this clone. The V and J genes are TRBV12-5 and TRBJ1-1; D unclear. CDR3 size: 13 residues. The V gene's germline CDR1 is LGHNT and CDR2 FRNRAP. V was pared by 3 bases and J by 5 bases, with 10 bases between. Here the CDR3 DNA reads TGTGCTAGTGGTTTCGGTTGGGTGACTGAAGCTTTCTTT. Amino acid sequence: CASGFGWVTEAFF.

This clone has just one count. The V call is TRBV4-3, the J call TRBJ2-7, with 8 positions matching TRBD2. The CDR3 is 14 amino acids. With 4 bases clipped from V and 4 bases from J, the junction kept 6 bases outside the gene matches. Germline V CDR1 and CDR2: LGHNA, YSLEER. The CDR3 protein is CASSPGRGNYEQYF. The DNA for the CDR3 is TGCGCCAGCAGCCCCGGGAGGGGGAATTACGAGCAGTACTTC.

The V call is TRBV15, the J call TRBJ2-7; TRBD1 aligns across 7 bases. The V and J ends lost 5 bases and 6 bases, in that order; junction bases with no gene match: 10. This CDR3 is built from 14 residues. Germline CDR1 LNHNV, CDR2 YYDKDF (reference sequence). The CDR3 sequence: CATSPRQGEAEQYF. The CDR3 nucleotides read TGTGCCACCAGCCCGCGACAGGGAGAAGCCGAGCAGTACTTC. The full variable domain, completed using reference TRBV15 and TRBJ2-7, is DAMVIQNPRYQVTQFGKPVTLSCSQTLNHNVMYWYQQKSSQAPKLLFHYYDKDFNNEADTPDNFQSRRPNTSFCFLDIRSPGLGDTAMYLCATSPRQGEAEQYFGPGTRLTVT.

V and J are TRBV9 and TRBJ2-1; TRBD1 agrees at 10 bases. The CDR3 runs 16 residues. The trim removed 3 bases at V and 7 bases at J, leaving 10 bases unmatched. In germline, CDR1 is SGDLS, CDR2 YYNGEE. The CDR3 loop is CASSARTGGTWNEQFF. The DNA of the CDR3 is TGTGCCAGCAGCGCCCGGACAGGGGGGACTTGGAATGAGCAGTTCTTC. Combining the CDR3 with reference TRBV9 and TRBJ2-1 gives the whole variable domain DSGVTQTPKHLITATGQRVTLRCSPRSGDLSVYWYQQSLDQGLQFLIQYYNGEERAKGNILERFSAQQFPDLHSELNLSSLELGDSALYFCASSARTGGTWNEQFFGPGTRLTVL.

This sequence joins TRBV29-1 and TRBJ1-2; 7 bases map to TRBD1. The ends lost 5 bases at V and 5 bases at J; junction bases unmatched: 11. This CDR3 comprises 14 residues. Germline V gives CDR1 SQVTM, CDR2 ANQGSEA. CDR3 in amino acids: CSVNDRAGSYGYTF. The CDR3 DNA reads TGCAGCGTTAATGACAGGGCCGGGAGTTATGGCTACACCTTC.

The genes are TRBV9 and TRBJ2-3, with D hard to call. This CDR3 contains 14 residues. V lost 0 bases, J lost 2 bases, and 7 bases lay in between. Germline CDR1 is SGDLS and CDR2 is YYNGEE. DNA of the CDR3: TGTGCCAGCAGCGTAGATCCCCTCACAGATACGCAGTATTTT. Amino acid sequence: CASSVDPLTDTQYF.

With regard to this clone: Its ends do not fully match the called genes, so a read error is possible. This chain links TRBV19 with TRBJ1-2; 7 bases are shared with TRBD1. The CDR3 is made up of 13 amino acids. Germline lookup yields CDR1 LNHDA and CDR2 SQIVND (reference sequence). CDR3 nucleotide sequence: TGTGCCAGTAGCATCTGGGAGACAGGGACGGCAGCCTTC. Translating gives CASSIWETGTAAF.